Reported below is one T cell receptor (beta chain). This sample is part of a study of blood T cell repertoires in COVID-19. Study-level background: From the United States, Italy and Spain came samples of acute and convalescent COVID-19. T cells, B-cell-depleted T cells, or PBMCs provided the cDNA or gDNA that served as material.

Original handling: By means of reference gene primer amplification, nucleated cell counts were estimated. Using immunoSEQ multiplex PCR, the repertoire was profiled, and TCRdb retains in-frame clones only, with some absent. The DNA was the basis for D and trimming; V, J and clone size are from that table. The data contain some 42,000 clones, roughly nine tenths of them singletons. CDR1 is SEHNR, CDR2 FQNEAQ, per germline (reference sequence). The CDR3 runs to 16 residues. Trimming at V came to 5 bases and at J to 12 bases, leaving 19 bases not matched to a gene. V usage is TRBV7-9 and J usage is TRBJ2-1, with 7 bases that match TRBD2. The specimen was peripheral blood. This clonotype was sampled from a man aged 45-65 years with active COVID-19. The CDR3 is CASSPLDIGRGTPQFF. The CDR3 DNA sequence: TGTGCCAGCAGCCCGCTTGATATTGGGAGGGGAACCCCGCAGTTCTTC.